The 22 T cell receptor beta chains below come from one sample, sequenced in a study of patients and donors after allogeneic stem cell transplantation. TCRdb recomputed calls from the RT-PCR reads with MiXCR, one row per CDR3 protein. This table holds 410,000 or so distinct CDR3 sequences, 16% found once. The sequencing sample was made of blood, either unsorted or a sorted T cell fraction (not recorded which). These receptor sequences come from a human donor who was either an allogeneic HSCT recipient or a stem cell or donor lymphocyte infusion donor (not recorded which). It is not recorded whose cells these are; they may come from a transplant donor.

This chain connects TRBV28 to TRBJ2-7; D call uncertain. The CDR3 runs to 14 residues. Germline lookup yields CDR1 MDHEN and CDR2 SYDVKM. V lost 11 bases to trimming and J lost 7 bases, with 24 bases between them. CDR3 DNA sequence: TGTGCCTCCCCCGGGCAGCCTTCCCTTTTAGAGCAGTACTTC. It specifies CASPGQPSLLEQYF.

This chain uses TRBV12-3 or TRBV12-4 with TRBJ2-4; possibly TRBD1 for D (6 bases). This CDR3 is built from 13 residues. V was cut by 3 bases and J by 9 bases, with 12 bases left in between. CDR3: CASSFRRTVIQYF. The CDR3 coding sequence is TGTGCCAGCAGTTTTCGCCGGACAGTCATTCAGTACTTC.

This clonotype was counted only a few times. The CDR3 nucleotides are TGTGCCAGCACCCCCCCGGGGGTGGGTACCGGGGAGCTGTTTTTT. This gives the protein CASTPPGVGTGELFF. The rearrangement joins TRBV12-3 or TRBV12-4 to TRBJ2-2; TRBD2 is a possible D gene (6 bases). Trimming shortened V by 7 bases and J by 5 bases, and 17 bases separated the two germline ends. CDR3 length: 15 amino acids.

This clonotype was picked up a small number of times. The V gene is TRBV20-1, the J gene TRBJ1-1; D not resolved. Trimming took 4 bases from V and 1 from J, leaving 4 bases between them. Germline-derived CDR1 and CDR2 are DFQATT and SNEGSKA (reference sequence). The CDR3 is 11 amino acids. CDR3 residues: CSATENTEAFF. The CDR3 DNA follows: TGCAGTGCTACGGAGAACACTGAAGCTTTCTTT.

The V call is TRBV5-1, the J call TRBJ1-1; 9 bases match TRBD1. V shed 3 bases and J 11 bases; nucleotides not matched to a gene: 5. This CDR3 region has 12 residues. Germline V gives CDR1 SGHRS, CDR2 YFSETQ. The CDR3 spells CASSSGTGLAFF. In nucleotides, the CDR3 is TGCGCCAGCAGCTCTGGGACAGGGTTGGCTTTCTTT. Full variable domain (outside the CDR3, taken from reference TRBV5-1 and TRBJ1-1): KAGVTQTPRYLIKTRGQQVTLSCSPISGHRSVSWYQQTPGQGLQFLFEYFSETQRNKGNFPGRFSGRQFSNSRSEMNVSTLELGDSALYLCASSSGTGLAFFGQGTRLTVV.

This clonotype has only a few counts. The V gene is TRBV6-5, the J gene TRBJ1-6, with 7 bases fitting TRBD1. After removal of 0 bases from V and 9 bases from J, the junction contained 2 bases not matched to a gene. The CDR3 sequence is 14 residues long. The V gene's germline CDR1 is MNHEY and CDR2 SVGAGI. CDR3 nucleotides: TGTGCCAGCAGTTACTCGGCAGGGGGTTCACCCCTCCACTTT. This translates into CASSYSAGGSPLHF.

The V and J genes are TRBV12-3 or TRBV12-4 and TRBJ1-6; D remains ambiguous. The CDR3 runs to 14 residues. The V end lost 3 bases, the J end lost 10 bases, and 13 bases lay between the germline ends. The CDR3 DNA sequence: TGTGCCAGCAGTTTTAGTCCCTCCTTATCACCCCTCCACTTT. Translating gives CASSFSPSLSPLHF.

The chain recombines TRBV20-1 with TRBJ2-7; 8 bases align to TRBD2. The J segment lost 0 bases and the V segment lost 2 bases, leaving 3 bases of the junction unmatched. Germline V CDR1 and CDR2: DFQATT, SNEGSKA (reference sequence). The CDR3 has 14 residues. The CDR3, as DNA: TGCAGTGCTAGATCCGGGACTAGCTCCTACGAGCAGTACTTC. Its translation: CSARSGTSSYEQYF.

This clonotype has just a few counts. This chain links TRBV11-2 with TRBJ2-7; D may correspond to TRBD1 or TRBD2 (5 bases each). Trimming took off 10 bases at V and 0 bases at J, with 16 bases between the two ends. Germline V gives CDR1 SGHAT, CDR2 FQNNGV. The CDR3 runs 14 residues. The CDR3, as DNA: TGTGCCACCACGGGGACCCCGAGCTCCTACGAGCAGTACTTC. It codes for CATTGTPSSYEQYF.

This chain connects TRBV6-5 to TRBJ1-1; D may be TRBD1 (5 bases). The length of the CDR3 is 13 residues. Germline CDR1 and CDR2: MNHEY and SVGAGI. V was shortened by 2 bases and J by 11 bases, with 15 bases between the two germline ends. CDR3 bases: TGTGCCAGCAGTTACCGGCGGGGGGGAATTGCTTTCTTT. Amino acid sequence: CASSYRRGGIAFF.

This clonotype was observed a handful of times. This chain uses TRBV5-1 with TRBJ2-1; 8 bases are shared with TRBD2. The J segment lost 8 bases and the V segment lost 3 bases, leaving 10 bases of the junction unmatched. Germline assignment: CDR1 SGHRS and CDR2 YFSETQ. This CDR3 has 15 residues. The DNA for the CDR3 is TGCGCCAGCAGCTCCGGTAGCGGGAAGGGCTATGAGCAGTTCTTC. Translated, it gives CASSSGSGKGYEQFF.

This clonotype was seen ten or more times. CDR3 in amino acids: CASSGTSRAKNIQYF. CDR3 sequence (DNA): TGTGCCAGCAGCGGGACTAGCCGAGCCAAAAACATTCAGTACTTC. The chain uses TRBV2 and TRBJ2-4; 9 nucleotides line up with TRBD2. J gave up 0 bases and V 6 bases, and 3 bases lay outside the gene matches. This CDR3 is 15 amino acids long. Germline V gene sequence: CDR1 SNHLY, CDR2 FYNNEI.

This clonotype was observed a few times. This rearrangement joins TRBV6-4 to TRBJ2-7; D may match TRBD1 or TRBD2 (5 bases each). Germline CDR1 reads MRHNA; CDR2 reads SNTAGT. This CDR3 is 16 amino acids long. V lost 2 bases and J 1 base, leaving 15 bases between the germline ends. CDR3 protein: CASSDGGARSSYEQYF. The CDR3 DNA reads TGTGCCAGCAGTGACGGGGGTGCTAGGTCGTCCTACGAGCAGTACTTC.

This clonotype appeared a few times. This chain uses TRBV29-1 with TRBJ1-2, with D perhaps TRBD1 (5 bases). Germline CDR1 reads SQVTM; CDR2 reads ANQGSEA. V lost 7 bases and J lost 8, with 17 bases in between. There are 12 residues in the CDR3. The CDR3 nucleotides read TGCAGCGGGGCCGGGACTCAGGAGGGCTACACCTTC. This encodes CSGAGTQEGYTF.

This clonotype has just a few counts. The rearrangement uses TRBV11-2 and TRBJ2-5; D is unclear. Germline V gives CDR1 SGHAT, CDR2 FQNNGV. Trimming cost V 5 bases and J 8 bases, with 9 bases left between them. CDR3 length: 11 amino acids. CDR3 residues: CASSQPVTQYF. Written as DNA, the CDR3 is TGTGCCAGCAGCCAGCCGGTAACCCAGTACTTC.

At least ten counts were recorded for this clonotype. V and J are TRBV12-3 or TRBV12-4 and TRBJ1-6; no clear D gene. Trimming shortened V by 3 bases and J by 0 bases, and 6 bases separated the two germline ends. The CDR3 runs to 15 residues. The chain's CDR3 is CASSFPFSYNSPLHF. CDR3 nucleotides: TGTGCCAGCAGTTTCCCTTTCTCCTATAATTCACCCCTCCACTTT.

The V call is TRBV3-1, the J call TRBJ2-2; 8 positions match TRBD2. CDR3 size: 17 residues. The germline gives CDR1 LGHDT, CDR2 YNNKEL (reference sequence). The trim removed 2 bases at V and 0 bases at J, leaving 5 bases unmatched. CDR3 DNA sequence: TGTGCCAGCAGCCAACTTGGCGGGAGGACGAACACCGGGGAGCTGTTTTTT. It is translated as CASSQLGGRTNTGELFF.

Only a few counts were recorded for this clonotype. The chain recombines TRBV3-1 with TRBJ1-6, with 11 bases fitting TRBD1. The CDR3 sequence is 15 residues long. The germline V gene encodes CDR1 LGHDT and CDR2 YNNKEL (reference sequence). Trimming took 4 bases from V and 9 from J; bases not matched to a gene: 5. CDR3 residues: CASSPRTGGLSPLHF. The CDR3 DNA sequence: TGTGCCAGCAGCCCGAGGACAGGGGGCCTTTCACCCCTCCACTTT.

This clonotype has only a few counts. The rearrangement links TRBV20-1 to TRBJ2-3; D gene unclear. This CDR3 has 13 amino acids. V was cut by 5 bases and J by 6 bases, with 15 bases left in between. Germline V CDR1 and CDR2: DFQATT, SNEGSKA (reference sequence). In nucleotides, the CDR3 is TGCAGTGCTTTTCTCCCCGCTAAGGATACGCAGTATTTT. Translated, it gives CSAFLPAKDTQYF.

Written as DNA, the CDR3 is TGTGCCAGCAGTGAAGACCTAGCGGCCTACAATGAGCAGTTCTTC. The encoded protein is CASSEDLAAYNEQFF. The rearrangement joins TRBV6-1 to TRBJ2-1; TRBD2 matches 7 bases. With 1 base clipped from V and 2 bases from J, the junction kept 2 bases outside the gene matches. Germline loops: CDR1 MNHNS, CDR2 SASEGT. This CDR3 comprises 15 residues.

The rearrangement joins TRBV15 to TRBJ2-5; weak D call: TRBD1 (6 bases). Germline V gene sequence: CDR1 LNHNV, CDR2 YYDKDF (reference sequence). V was clipped by 3 bases and J by 4 bases, with 21 bases between them. CDR3 length: 17 residues. This CDR3 is CATSSGAYRVGPETQYF. DNA for the CDR3: TGTGCCACCAGCAGTGGGGCCTACAGGGTAGGGCCAGAGACCCAGTACTTC.

This clonotype was recorded a few times. V gene TRBV5-1 combines with J gene TRBJ2-4; either TRBD1 or TRBD2 may fit D (6 bases each). The germline CDR1 and CDR2 sequences are SGHRS and YFSETQ. V dropped 3 bases and J dropped 3 bases, with 22 bases sitting between them. The CDR3 is 18 residues long. The CDR3 sequence: CASSWGAPSRRGKNIQYF. The CDR3 DNA is TGCGCCAGCAGCTGGGGGGCGCCTTCCCGCAGGGGCAAAAACATTCAGTACTTC.